The source of this T cell receptor (beta chain) is a study of OX40 agonist ivuxolimab in advanced cancers. General study results and limits: Determination of antigen specificity was not performed for the expanded peripheral T cells. At doses 0.1 to 3.0 mg/kg, CD4+ and CD8+ clones expanded.

Concerning this clone: What it binds is not known.

Using immunoSEQ multiplex PCR, the repertoire was profiled, and TCRdb retains in-frame clones only, with some absent. The sample lists several thousand clones; about two thirds were seen once. The CDR3 totals 12 residues. Trimming pared 4 bases from V and 0 bases from J, leaving 0 bases between. In germline, CDR1 is SGHTA, CDR2 FQGTGA. The sample consisted of CD4+ or CD8+ T cells sorted from blood, taken in a trial of the OX40 agonist ivuxolimab. This TCR derives from an adult with an advanced solid tumor such as melanoma, head and neck, liver or kidney cancer. V is TRBV7-3 and J is TRBJ2-2; D is unresolved. The CDR3 sequence is CASSSNTGELFF. The DNA of the CDR3 is TGTGCCAGCAGCTCGAACACCGGGGAGCTGTTTTTT.